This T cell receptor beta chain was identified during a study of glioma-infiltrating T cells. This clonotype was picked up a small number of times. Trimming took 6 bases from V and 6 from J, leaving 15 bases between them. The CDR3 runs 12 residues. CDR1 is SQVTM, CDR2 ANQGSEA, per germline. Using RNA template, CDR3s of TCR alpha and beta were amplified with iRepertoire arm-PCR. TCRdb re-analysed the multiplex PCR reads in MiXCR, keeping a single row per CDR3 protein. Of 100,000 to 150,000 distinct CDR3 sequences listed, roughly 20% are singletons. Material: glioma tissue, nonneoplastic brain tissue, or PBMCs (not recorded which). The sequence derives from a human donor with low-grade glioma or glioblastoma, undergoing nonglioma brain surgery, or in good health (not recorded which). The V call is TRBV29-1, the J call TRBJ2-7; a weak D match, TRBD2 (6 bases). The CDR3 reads CSVLRGYGEQYF. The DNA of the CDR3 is TGCAGCGTGTTACGGGGGTACGGCGAGCAGTACTTC.